This is a list of T cell receptor beta chains from one sample in a study of cytomegalovirus exposure and HLA in healthy donors. Only in-frame clones appear in the TCRdb table, and some are missing; sequencing was by immunoSEQ multiplex PCR. Altogether about 360,000 clones are present, roughly 89% being singletons, with the ten largest covering 0.65% to 0.95%. The sequencing input was PBMCs. The receptors come from a woman younger than 30 in good health and CMV-seronegative. CDR3s include the opening cysteine and the closing phenylalanine or tryptophan. The order of the fields is V gene, D gene, clone size, J gene, CDR3 protein, CDR3 DNA. A D gene is named only where the DNA matches it firmly. Rows may omit the clone size; those that give it use once, few, many or a size class.

TRBV6-5,TRBD2,NA,TRBJ2-7,CASSYLGGLGFHEQYF,TGTGCCAGCAGTTATTTGGGCGGACTAGGGTTCCACGAGCAGTACTTC
TRBV5-1,NA,once,TRBJ2-5,CASSLSSQETQYF,TGCGCCAGCAGCTTGTCCAGTCAAGAGACCCAGTACTTC
TRBV6-5,NA,NA,TRBJ2-2,CASSKGAPNTGELFF,TGTGCCAGCAGTAAAGGGGCCCCAAACACCGGGGAGCTGTTTTTT
TRBV6-4,NA,NA,TRBJ2-1,CASSEYSGYNEQFF,TGTGCCAGCAGTGAATATTCGGGCTACAATGAGCAGTTCTTC
TRBV2,TRBD1,NA,TRBJ2-7,CASSRDSVGNEQYF,TGTGCCAGCAGTCGGGACAGCGTAGGGAACGAGCAGTACTTC
TRBV5-1,NA,NA,TRBJ2-3,CASSPSRAELADTQYF,TGCGCCAGCAGCCCATCGAGAGCGGAACTCGCAGATACGCAGTATTTT
TRBV6-5,NA,NA,TRBJ2-6,CASSPREAGANVLTF,TGTGCCAGCAGCCCCAGGGAGGCTGGGGCCAACGTCCTGACTTTC
TRBV5-1,NA,once,TRBJ1-3,CASSLAGVGNTIYF,TGCGCCAGCAGCTTGGCCGGGGTTGGAAACACCATATATTTT
TRBV27,NA,NA,TRBJ1-2,CASRLGTWVSDGYTF,TGTGCCAGCAGGCTAGGAACCTGGGTCTCGGATGGCTACACCTTC
TRBV15,TRBD2,NA,TRBJ2-7,CATSRDVGLAGGTYEQYF,TGTGCCACCAGCAGAGATGTAGGACTAGCGGGAGGGACCTACGAGCAGTACTTC
TRBV29-1,TRBD2,NA,TRBJ2-1,CSVVGLAGPSPTNEQFF,TGCAGCGTTGTAGGACTAGCGGGACCTTCCCCTACCAATGAGCAGTTCTTC
TRBV19,NA,NA,TRBJ1-5,CASSMRQYSNQPQHF,TGTGCCAGTAGTATGAGGCAGTATAGCAATCAGCCCCAGCATTTT
TRBV28,TRBD2,NA,TRBJ2-2,CASSFVGLAGGFGSGELFF,TGTGCCAGCAGTTTTGTTGGACTAGCGGGAGGGTTCGGTTCCGGGGAGCTGTTTTTT
TRBV7-9,NA,NA,TRBJ2-5,CASSLGTAQETQYF,TGTGCCAGCAGCTTAGGGACAGCACAAGAGACCCAGTACTTC